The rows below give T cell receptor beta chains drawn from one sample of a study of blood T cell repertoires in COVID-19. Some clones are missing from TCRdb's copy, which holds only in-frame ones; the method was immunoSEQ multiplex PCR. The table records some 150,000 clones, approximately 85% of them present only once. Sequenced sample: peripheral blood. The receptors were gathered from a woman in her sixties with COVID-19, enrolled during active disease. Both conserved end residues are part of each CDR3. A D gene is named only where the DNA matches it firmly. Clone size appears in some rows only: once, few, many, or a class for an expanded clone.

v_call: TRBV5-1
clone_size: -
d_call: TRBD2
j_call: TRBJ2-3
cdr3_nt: TGCGCCAGCAGCGATAGCGGGGGGGCCCGGGGTACGCAGTATTTT
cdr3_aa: CASSDSGGARGTQYF

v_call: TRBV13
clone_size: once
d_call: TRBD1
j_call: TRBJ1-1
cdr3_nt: TGTGCCAGCAGCTTAGTAGGGGATCTACAGGGGCCGAACACTGAAGCTTTCTTT
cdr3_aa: CASSLVGDLQGPNTEAFF

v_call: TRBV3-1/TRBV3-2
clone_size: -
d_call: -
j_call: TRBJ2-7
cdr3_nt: TGTGCCAGCAAAGGGGGTTACGAGCAGTACTTC
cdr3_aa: CASKGGYEQYF

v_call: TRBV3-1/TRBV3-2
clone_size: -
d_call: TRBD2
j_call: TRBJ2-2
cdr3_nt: TGTGCCAGCAGCCAAGGAGCGGGGGAAGTCACCGGGGAGCTGTTTTTT
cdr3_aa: CASSQGAGEVTGELFF

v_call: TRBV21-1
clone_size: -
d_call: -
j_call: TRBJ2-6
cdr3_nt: TGTGCCAGCAGCAAGCTGAGGGACATAAAAACCGCTGGGGCCAACGTCCTGACTTTC
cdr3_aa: CASSKLRDIKTAGANVLTF

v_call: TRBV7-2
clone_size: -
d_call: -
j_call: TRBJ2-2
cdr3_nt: TGTGCCAGCAGCTCCTATCTGAACACCGGGGAGCTGTTTTTT
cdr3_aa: CASSSYLNTGELFF

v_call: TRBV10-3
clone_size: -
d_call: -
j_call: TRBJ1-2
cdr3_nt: TGTGCCATCAGTGAGTCCGGGGGTTCGGGGCTGATAAGCCATGGCTACACCTTC
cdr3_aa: CAISESGGSGLISHGYTF

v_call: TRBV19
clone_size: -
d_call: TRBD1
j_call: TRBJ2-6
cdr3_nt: TGTGCCAGTAGTAGGACAGGGACCATGGGGGCCAACGTCCTGACTTTC
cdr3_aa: CASSRTGTMGANVLTF

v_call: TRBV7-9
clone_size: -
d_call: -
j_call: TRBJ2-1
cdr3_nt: TGTGCCAGCAGCGGCGTTGGACAGTTCTTC
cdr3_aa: CASSGVGQFF

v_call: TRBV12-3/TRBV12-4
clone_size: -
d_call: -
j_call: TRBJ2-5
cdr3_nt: TGTGCCAGCAGTAGACAGACTGAAGAGACCCAGTACTTC
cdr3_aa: CASSRQTEETQYF

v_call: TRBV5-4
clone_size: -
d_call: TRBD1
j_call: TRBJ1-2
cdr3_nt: TGTGCCAGCAGCTATCAGGGGGGCGGCGGCTACACCTTC
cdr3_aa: CASSYQGGGGYTF

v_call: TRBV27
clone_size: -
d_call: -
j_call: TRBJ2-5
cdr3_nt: TGTGCCAGCAGTTCAAACAAACAGACCCAGTACTTC
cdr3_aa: CASSSNKQTQYF

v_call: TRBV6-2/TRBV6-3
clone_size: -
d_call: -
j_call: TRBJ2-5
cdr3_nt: TGTGCCAGCAGTCTCCACAGAGACCAAGAGACCCAGTACTTC
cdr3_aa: CASSLHRDQETQYF

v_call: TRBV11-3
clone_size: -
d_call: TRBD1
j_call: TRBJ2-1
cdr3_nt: TGTGCCAGCAGCTTAGGGGGACAGGCTAATGAGCAGTTCTTC
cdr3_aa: CASSLGGQANEQFF

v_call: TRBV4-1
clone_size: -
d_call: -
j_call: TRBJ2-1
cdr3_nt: TGCGCCAGCAGCCAGATATCGAGATTGGATGAGCAGTTCTTC
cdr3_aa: CASSQISRLDEQFF

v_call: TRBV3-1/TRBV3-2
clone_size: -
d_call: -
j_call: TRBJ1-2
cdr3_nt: TGTGCCAGCAGTCGCCTCGACAGACAGCCCTATGGCTACACCTTC
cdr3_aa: CASSRLDRQPYGYTF

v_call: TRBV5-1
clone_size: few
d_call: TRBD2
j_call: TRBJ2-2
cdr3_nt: TGCGCCAGCAGCATAGCGGGCCAGAACACCGGGGAGCTGTTTTTT
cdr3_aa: CASSIAGQNTGELFF

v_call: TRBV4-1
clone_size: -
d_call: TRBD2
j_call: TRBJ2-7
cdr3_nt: TGCGCCAGCAGCCAAGTAGCTAGCGGTATGACCTACGAGCAGTACTTC
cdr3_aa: CASSQVASGMTYEQYF

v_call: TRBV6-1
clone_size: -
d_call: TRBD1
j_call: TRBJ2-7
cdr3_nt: TGTGCCAGCAGTGAGGACAGGGGGGCCTCCTACGAGCAGTACTTC
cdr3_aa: CASSEDRGASYEQYF

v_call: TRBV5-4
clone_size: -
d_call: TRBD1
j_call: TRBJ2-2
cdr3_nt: TGTGCCAGCAGCTTTATCAGGACAGGGGGCGGCGCCGGGGAGCTGTTTTTT
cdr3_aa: CASSFIRTGGGAGELFF

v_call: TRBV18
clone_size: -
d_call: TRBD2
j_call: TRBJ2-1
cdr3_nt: TGTGCCAGCGCAAGCGGGGGTGCCTGGAATGAGCAGTTCTTC
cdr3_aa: CASASGGAWNEQFF

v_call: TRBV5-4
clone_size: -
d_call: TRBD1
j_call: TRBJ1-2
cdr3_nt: TGTGCCAGCAGCTCGGGGGACAGACCACTGTATGGCTACACCTTC
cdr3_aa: CASSSGDRPLYGYTF

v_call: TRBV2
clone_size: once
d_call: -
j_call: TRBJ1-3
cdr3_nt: TGTGCCAGCACTATTCAGGACTTCTCTGGAAACACCATATATTTT
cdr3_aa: CASTIQDFSGNTIYF

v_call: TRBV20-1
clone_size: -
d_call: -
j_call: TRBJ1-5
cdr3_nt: TGCAGTGCTAGTTGGGCCACTAGCAATCAGCCCCAGCATTTT
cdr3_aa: CSASWATSNQPQHF

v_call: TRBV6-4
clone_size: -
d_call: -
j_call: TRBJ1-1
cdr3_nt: TGTGCCAGCAGCGCACAGGGGAACACTGAAGCTTTCTTT
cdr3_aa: CASSAQGNTEAFF

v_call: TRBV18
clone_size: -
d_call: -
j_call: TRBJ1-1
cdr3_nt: TGTGCCAGCTCACCGGCACAGGGTCCGAACACTGAAGCTTTCTTT
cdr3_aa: CASSPAQGPNTEAFF

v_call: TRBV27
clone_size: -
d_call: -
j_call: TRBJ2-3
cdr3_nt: TGTGCCAGCAGTTTATTGGGGAGAGATACGCAGTATTTT
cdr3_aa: CASSLLGRDTQYF

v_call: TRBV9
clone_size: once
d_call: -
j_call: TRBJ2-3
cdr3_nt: TGTGCCAGCAGCGTGGGGGGTCCTAGCACAGATACGCAGTATTTT
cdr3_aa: CASSVGGPSTDTQYF